These 6 T cell receptor beta chains originate from one sample sequenced in a study of tumor-infiltrating lymphocytes in primary liver carcinoma. With roughly 0.5 ug total RNA as template and a constant-region primer, TCR beta cDNA was made. The TCR beta library was amplified through three nested multiplex PCR rounds in a modified ARM-PCR procedure. TRBV1-TRBV30 forward and Cbeta reverse primers drove the first two roughly 10-cycle rounds. TCRdb re-called the multiplex PCR reads with MiXCR, one entry per CDR3 protein. Here the sample spans 40,000 to 50,000 distinct CDR3 sequences, about three quarters being singletons. Unsorted bulk tissue, roughly 20-33 mg of it, served as the source for co-extraction of RNA and DNA. What was sequenced was liver tumor tissue from sampling region 3. Subset meaning: tumor region T3, left-lateral pole. These receptors came from a man aged 40-50 years with primary liver carcinoma and hepatitis B virus infection.

Points on this clonotype: A read error may produce the germline difference seen at one junction end. The chain uses TRBV2 and TRBJ2-7; D not resolved. This CDR3 has 10 amino acids. Germline CDR1 is SNHLY and CDR2 is FYNNEI. DNA for the CDR3: TGTGCCAGCAGGGAAGAAAGCAAGTACTTC. This sequence encodes CASREESKYF.

As regards this clonotype: This may stem from a read error, because a much larger clone lies one nucleotide away. This chain links TRBV28 with TRBJ2-7; D possibly corresponds to TRBD2 (6 bases). CDR1 and CDR2 from the germline V gene are MDHEN and SYDVKM. The CDR3 runs to 13 residues. The chain's CDR3 is CTSSSRLGGERYF. CDR3 sequence (DNA): TGTACCAGCAGTTCCCGCCTGGGGGGAGAGAGGTACTTC.

This clonotype came up once. At one boundary the junction diverges from the germline segment, which might be a read error. V usage is TRBV6-5 and J usage is TRBJ2-2; 8 nucleotides line up with TRBD2. This CDR3 has 16 amino acids. From germline, CDR1 is MNHEY and CDR2 SVGAGI. CDR3: CASSTPGGRGTGELFF. The CDR3, as DNA: TGTGCCAGCAGCACCCCGGGGGGGAGGGGGACCGGGGAGCTGTTTTTC.

Turning to this clonotype: This is likely a read error, given that the CDR3 carries no conserved phenylalanine or tryptophan at its end. The V gene is TRBV11-2, the J gene TRBJ2-7, with 7 bases matching TRBD2. Germline V lookup: CDR1 SGHAT, CDR2 FQNNGV. V was clipped by 2 bases and J by 4 bases; unmatched bases: 17. The CDR3 totals 18 residues. The CDR3 DNA reads TGTGCCAGCAGCTTATCCGTTGGACTAGTGGGAGGGTGGTACGAGCAGTACTCC. Translation: CASSLSVGLVGGWYEQYS.

On this clonotype: This may come from a read error, since a much larger clone is one base off. The CDR3 is CASGQVGKQYF. The CDR3 DNA is TGTGCCAGCGGACAGGTGGGCAAGCAGTACTTC. This chain connects TRBV28 to TRBJ2-7; 7 nucleotides match TRBD1. V shed 8 bases and J 8 bases; nucleotides not matched to a gene: 6. Germline lookup yields CDR1 MDHEN and CDR2 SYDVKM. The CDR3 length is 11 residues.

In its sample, this clonotype was seen once. This CDR3 fails to terminate in the conserved phenylalanine or tryptophan, so it likely reflects a read error. V is TRBV6-1 and J is TRBJ2-7, with D unresolved. Germline CDR1 is MNHNS and CDR2 is SASEGT. The CDR3 is 12 residues long. The CDR3 DNA is TGTGCCGGCAGTGGGCCCTCCCACGAGCAGTACTCC. This translates into CAGSGPSHEQYS.